Reported below is one T cell receptor beta chain. Its antigen is not identified. The sample belongs to a study of cytomegalovirus exposure and HLA in healthy donors. Overall study context: Early released data comprised about 85 million unique TCRs from HLA-typed donors. General study points: The study recorded over 150 TCR beta chains that were cytomegalovirus-associated. In vitro work confirmed that a few CMV-associated chains recognize CMV antigens.

Between the trimmed V and J ends, which lost 4 bases and 7 bases, there was a span of 6 bases. Per germline, CDR1 SEHNR and CDR2 FQNEAQ (reference sequence). This CDR3 comprises 11 residues. The PCR was carried out with 60 Vbeta primers and 13 Jbeta primers. Clones were sequenced by immunoSEQ multiplex PCR, and TCRdb holds only the in-frame ones, with some missing. The data hold under 150,000 clones, with approximately 69% observed a single time. This receptor was taken from a woman aged 35 to 49 in good health and CMV-seropositive. The rearrangement uses TRBV7-9 and TRBJ2-3; D is unclear. Sequenced material: PBMCs. The CDR3 spells CASSSGYTQYF. In DNA form, the CDR3 reads TGTGCCAGCAGCTCTGGCTATACGCAGTATTTT.